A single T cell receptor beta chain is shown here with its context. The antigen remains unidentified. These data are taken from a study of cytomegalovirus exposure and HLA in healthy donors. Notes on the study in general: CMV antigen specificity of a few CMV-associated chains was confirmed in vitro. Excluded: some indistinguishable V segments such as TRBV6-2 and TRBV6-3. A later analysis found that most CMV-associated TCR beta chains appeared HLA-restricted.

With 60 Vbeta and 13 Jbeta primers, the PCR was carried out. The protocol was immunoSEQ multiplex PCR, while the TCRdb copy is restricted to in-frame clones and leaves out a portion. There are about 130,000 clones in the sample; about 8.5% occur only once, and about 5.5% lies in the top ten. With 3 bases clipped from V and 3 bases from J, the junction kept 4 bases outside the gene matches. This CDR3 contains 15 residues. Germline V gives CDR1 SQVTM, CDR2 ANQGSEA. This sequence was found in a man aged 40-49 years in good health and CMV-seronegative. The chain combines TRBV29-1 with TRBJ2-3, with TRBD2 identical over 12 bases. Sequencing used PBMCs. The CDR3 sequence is CSVEALAGGTDTQYF. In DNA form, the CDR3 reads TGCAGCGTTGAGGCCCTAGCGGGGGGGACAGATACGCAGTATTTT.